These 31 T cell receptor beta chains were all obtained from the same sample, sequenced in a study of OX40 agonist ivuxolimab in advanced cancers. Generated by immunoSEQ multiplex PCR, the TCRdb table keeps only in-frame clones and is missing some. The sample records some 62,000 clones, more than 90% being singletons. The sequenced sample was CD4+ or CD8+ T cells sorted from blood, obtained in a trial of the OX40 agonist ivuxolimab. The origin of the receptors is an adult with an advanced solid tumor such as melanoma, head and neck, liver or kidney cancer.

V and J are TRBV7-9 and TRBJ2-3, with 8 bases that match TRBD2. Germline CDR1 is SEHNR and CDR2 is FQNEAQ (reference sequence). The CDR3 extends over 15 amino acids. With 6 bases clipped from V and 0 bases from J, the junction kept 5 bases outside the gene matches. The CDR3 nucleotides read TGTGCCAGCAGGCGGGGGGCCACAAGCACAGATACGCAGTATTTT. The encoded protein is CASRRGATSTDTQYF.

V usage is TRBV11-1 and J usage is TRBJ2-7; possibly TRBD1 or TRBD2 for D (5 bases each). V was shortened by 5 bases and J by 7 bases, with 18 bases between the two germline ends. The germline V gene has CDR1 SGHAT and CDR2 FQDESV (reference sequence). The CDR3 is 14 amino acids. CDR3 nucleotide sequence: TGTGCCAGCAGCCCGCCGACAGAACGGGATGAGCAGTACTTC. Translated, it gives CASSPPTERDEQYF.

The chain has TRBV19 and TRBJ2-7, with D possibly being TRBD1 (8 bases). Germline lookup yields CDR1 LNHDA and CDR2 SQIVND (reference sequence). The V and J ends lost 6 bases and 3 bases respectively, with 18 bases between them. This CDR3 comprises 15 residues. The CDR3 DNA follows: TGTGCCAGTAGCACAACAGGGGGGGTTCTCTACGAGCAGTACTTC. Protein: CASSTTGGVLYEQYF.

The CDR3 DNA sequence: TGTGCCAGCTCACCACTGGGACCGACTAGCGGGGTCTCCTACAATGAGCAGTTCTTC. Amino acids: CASSPLGPTSGVSYNEQFF. This chain joins TRBV18 and TRBJ2-1, with 11 bases matching TRBD2. V shed 1 base and J 0 bases; nucleotides not matched to a gene: 8. Germline V gives CDR1 KGHSH, CDR2 LQKENI. There are 19 residues in the CDR3. The full variable domain, completed using reference TRBV18 and TRBJ2-1, is NAGVMQNPRHLVRRRGQEARLRCSPMKGHSHVYWYRQLPEEGLKFMVYLQKENIIDESGMPKERFSAEFPKEGPSILRIQQVVRGDSAAYFCASSPLGPTSGVSYNEQFFGPGTRLTVL.

The chain employs TRBV6-5 and TRBJ1-2; D gene unclear. Germline assignment: CDR1 MNHEY and CDR2 SVGAGI. Trimming took off 8 bases at V and 0 bases at J, with 7 bases between the two ends. This CDR3 is 12 amino acids long. CDR3 amino acids: CASLQTNYGYTF. In DNA, the CDR3 is TGTGCCAGCTTACAGACTAACTATGGCTACACCTTC.

This chain connects TRBV18 to TRBJ1-5; no definite D call. The CDR3 runs to 12 residues. Trimming removed 6 bases at V and 7 bases at J, with 10 bases between. CDR1 is KGHSH, CDR2 LQKENI, per germline. The CDR3 DNA reads as TGTGCCAGCTCTCCCGCGGGGCAGCCCCAGCATTTT. It specifies CASSPAGQPQHF.

The gene calls are TRBV19 and TRBJ2-5; weak D call: TRBD2 (6 bases). Trimming pared 2 bases from V and 5 bases from J, leaving 15 bases between. The germline V gene has CDR1 LNHDA and CDR2 SQIVND (reference sequence). The CDR3 is 15 residues long. The DNA for the CDR3 is TGTGCCAGTAGTATAACCGGGGGTGGAAGCGAGACCCAGTACTTC. This sequence encodes CASSITGGGSETQYF.

The chain links TRBV18 to TRBJ2-5, with 11 positions matching TRBD1. Germline-derived CDR1 and CDR2 are KGHSH and LQKENI. The CDR3 runs 17 residues. V trimming: 3 bases; J trimming: 4 bases; junction bases outside the gene matches: 10. CDR3 sequence reads: CASSPFRPGQGGETQYF. CDR3 nucleotide sequence: TGTGCCAGCTCACCTTTTCGTCCGGGACAGGGGGGAGAGACCCAGTACTTC.

This chain joins TRBV2 and TRBJ2-3; D not resolved. CDR1 is SNHLY, CDR2 FYNNEI, per germline. Trimming shortened V by 1 base and J by 14 bases, and 13 bases separated the two germline ends. The CDR3 runs 12 residues. The CDR3 here is CASSEGLLGRYF. In nucleotides, the CDR3 is TGTGCCAGCAGTGAAGGCCTGCTAGGCAGGTATTTT.

The V gene is TRBV5-4, the J gene TRBJ2-2; 9 nucleotides line up with TRBD2. V lost 0 bases to trimming and J lost 6 bases; unmatched junction nucleotides: 6. CDR3 size: 16 residues. Germline assignment: CDR1 SGHNT and CDR2 YYREEE (reference sequence). The CDR3 is CASSLGAGGVAGELFF. As DNA, the CDR3 is TGTGCCAGCAGCTTGGGAGCGGGAGGTGTGGCCGGGGAGCTGTTTTTT.

On this clone: Its ends do not fully match the called genes, so a read error is possible. The chain's CDR3 is CASSLETDTQYF. CDR3 sequence (DNA): TGTGCCAGCAGCTTAGAGACAGATACGCAGTATTTT. This chain uses TRBV5-3 with TRBJ2-3, with D hard to call. TRBV5-3 is identified as an open reading frame with a role that is uncertain. CDR3 length equals 12 residues.

V is TRBV10-3 and J is TRBJ1-1; tentatively, D is TRBD1 (6 bases). The germline V and J ends were trimmed by 4 bases and 2 bases, with 17 bases remaining between them. Per the germline V gene, CDR1 is ENHRY and CDR2 is SYGVKD. The CDR3 is 16 amino acids. CDR3 coding DNA: TGTGCCATCAGTGGGGGGGGGCCCGGATCCAACACTGAAGCTTTCTTT. This encodes CAISGGGPGSNTEAFF.

The gene calls are TRBV10-3 and TRBJ1-2; D might be TRBD1 (5 bases). V dropped 10 bases and J dropped 5 bases, with 17 bases sitting between them. The germline gives CDR1 ENHRY, CDR2 SYGVKD. The CDR3 extends over 13 amino acids. CDR3 sequence: CATTSRDTYGYTF. CDR3 bases: TGTGCCACGACGTCCAGGGATACATATGGCTACACCTTC.

The chain employs TRBV30 and TRBJ2-1, with 9 bases aligning to TRBD1. The junction had 5 bases not matched to a gene; V was cut back by 3 bases and J by 2 bases. The CDR3 extends over 15 amino acids. Germline loops: CDR1 GTSNPN, CDR2 SVGIG (reference sequence). This CDR3 is CAWSVGTGTYNEQFF. As DNA, the CDR3 is TGTGCCTGGAGCGTAGGGACAGGGACCTACAATGAGCAGTTCTTC.

The chain links TRBV6-5 to TRBJ1-2; no definite D call. This CDR3 is 11 amino acids long. CDR1 and CDR2 (germline): MNHEY, SVGAGI. V lost 7 bases to trimming and J lost 4 bases, with 7 bases between them. The CDR3 DNA follows: TGTGCCAGCACTTCCTTCTATGGCTACACCTTC. As protein: CASTSFYGYTF.

This chain links TRBV5-1 with TRBJ2-6; possible D gene TRBD1, 5 bases. This CDR3 comprises 16 residues. The germline gives CDR1 SGHRS, CDR2 YFSETQ. V dropped 2 bases and J dropped 4 bases, with 13 bases sitting between them. The CDR3 protein is CASSLETGPGANVLTF. DNA for the CDR3: TGCGCCAGCAGCTTAGAAACAGGACCCGGGGCCAACGTCCTGACTTTC.

This sequence joins TRBV4-2 and TRBJ2-3, with D perhaps TRBD2 (6 bases). The CDR3 extends over 16 amino acids. Germline CDR1 and CDR2: LGHNA and YNFKEQ. V gave up 2 bases and J gave up 1 base, with 13 bases separating them. CDR3 region: CASSQSISGGTDTQYF. CDR3 DNA: TGTGCCAGCAGCCAATCGATTAGCGGAGGCACAGATACGCAGTATTTT.

The CDR3 is CASSKRVADTGELFF. In DNA form, the CDR3 reads TGTGCCAGCAGCAAGCGGGTCGCGGACACCGGGGAGCTGTTTTTT. The chain combines TRBV5-6 with TRBJ2-2; a possible D gene is TRBD2 (6 bases). The CDR3 has 15 amino acids. Deletions cut 4 bases from V and 3 bases from J, with 13 bases between. Germline CDR1 SGHDT, CDR2 YYEEEE.

This clone was recorded only once. V is TRBV6-4 and J is TRBJ1-2; D possibly corresponds to TRBD1 (5 bases). The CDR3 contains 14 residues. The V and J ends lost 5 bases and 4 bases respectively, with 14 bases between them. In germline, CDR1 is MRHNA, CDR2 SNTAGT. The CDR3 DNA reads as TGTGCCAGCAGTCCCGCTTTTGGGGGCTATGGCTACACCTTC. Its translation: CASSPAFGGYGYTF.

Comment on this clone: The sample has other DNA sequences that encode this CDR3 too. This chain links TRBV6-5 with TRBJ1-2, with D possibly matching TRBD1 (5 bases). Trimming took off 3 bases at V and 2 bases at J, with 10 bases between the two ends. The CDR3 covers 14 residues. The germline V gene has CDR1 MNHEY and CDR2 SVGAGI. The DNA of the CDR3 is TGTGCCAGCAGTTATGACAGAAGCAACTATGGCTACACCTTC. Translation: CASSYDRSNYGYTF.

The chain employs TRBV9 and TRBJ2-3, with D possibly TRBD2 on 5 matching bases. This CDR3 has 13 residues. Germline CDR1 and CDR2: SGDLS and YYNGEE. V lost 0 bases, J lost 10 bases, and 12 bases lay in between. The CDR3 region is CASSVGVRDPQYF. The CDR3 DNA reads TGTGCCAGCAGCGTAGGGGTCCGGGATCCGCAGTATTTT.

The chain links TRBV10-3 to TRBJ2-7; possibly TRBD2 for D (6 bases). Germline V gene sequence: CDR1 ENHRY, CDR2 SYGVKD. The CDR3 length is 14 residues. Trimming removed 5 bases at V and 0 bases at J, with 11 bases between. The CDR3 spells CAISLAEGSYEQYF. CDR3 nucleotides: TGTGCCATCAGTCTGGCGGAGGGCTCCTACGAGCAGTACTTC.

The genes are TRBV4-1 and TRBJ1-2; the match to TRBD1 covers 12 bases. Germline trimming cut 0 bases from V and 10 bases from J; bases unmatched to any gene: 15. This CDR3 has 18 residues. Germline V gene lookup returns CDR1 MGHRA and CDR2 YSYEKL. CDR3 nucleotide sequence: TGCGCCAGCAGCCAAGATCAGGGGACAGGGGGCTACCTACTTGTCTACACCTTC. It codes for CASSQDQGTGGYLLVYTF.

The chain carries TRBV10-2 and TRBJ2-1; possibly TRBD2 for D (6 bases). Looked up from germline, CDR1 is WSHSY and CDR2 is SAAADI. This CDR3 spans 12 amino acids. Between the trimmed V and J ends, which lost 3 bases and 10 bases, there was a span of 10 bases. The CDR3 here is CASSDGTQEQFF. As DNA, the CDR3 is TGCGCCAGCAGTGACGGGACTCAGGAGCAGTTCTTC.

The chain links TRBV19 to TRBJ2-7, with 9 bases aligning to TRBD2. CDR3 size: 15 residues. Germline values: CDR1 LNHDA, CDR2 SQIVND (reference sequence). The junction had 7 bases not matched to a gene; V was cut back by 7 bases and J by 0 bases. CDR3 nucleotide sequence: TGTGCCAGTACCAAGACTAGCGGAAACTCCTACGAGCAGTACTTC. It translates to CASTKTSGNSYEQYF.

The V gene is TRBV12-2, the J gene TRBJ1-3; the table's D gene call, TRBD1, was not cross checked with the DNA. TRBV12-2 is an annotated pseudogene. The CDR3 runs 21 residues. Here the CDR3 DNA reads TGTGCAAGTCGCCCTCCCCCCCCCACGTTGGGGACAGGGATGAGTGGAAACACCATATATTTT. Translating gives CASRPPPPTLGTGMSGNTIYF.

This clone was observed a single time. This rearrangement joins TRBV5-6 to TRBJ2-7; no definite D call. Between the trimmed V and J ends, which lost 4 bases and 5 bases, there was a span of 10 bases. Germline V gene sequence: CDR1 SGHDT, CDR2 YYEEEE. The CDR3 extends over 12 amino acids. The CDR3 spells CASSPGYDEQYF. The CDR3 DNA is TGTGCCAGCAGCCCTGGGTACGACGAGCAGTACTTC. Variable domain in full (rest from reference TRBV5-6 and TRBJ2-7): DAGVTQSPTHLIKTRGQQVTLRCSPKSGHDTVSWYQQALGQGPQFIFQYYEEEERQRGNFPDRFSGHQFPNYSSELNVNALLLGDSALYLCASSPGYDEQYFGPGTRLTVT.

This rearrangement joins TRBV7-9 to TRBJ2-5; 12 nucleotides line up with TRBD2. This CDR3 region has 15 residues. Per germline, CDR1 SEHNR and CDR2 FQNEAQ (reference sequence). Unmatched junction bases numbered 5, after V lost 4 bases and J lost 5 bases. The CDR3 DNA reads TGTGCCAGCAGCTCCCTAGCGGGGGGGCAGGAGACCCAGTACTTC. It codes for CASSSLAGGQETQYF.

This chain joins TRBV27 and TRBJ1-2, with D tentatively TRBD1 (6 bases). V shed 3 bases and J shed 4 bases, with 12 bases lying between them. Germline V gene sequence: CDR1 MNHEY, CDR2 SMNVEV (reference sequence). The CDR3 totals 14 residues. CDR3 sequence reads: CASSFRGSFYGYTF. CDR3 in DNA: TGTGCCAGCAGTTTCAGGGGCTCGTTCTATGGCTACACCTTC.

V usage is TRBV18 and J usage is TRBJ2-1; 8 bases are shared with TRBD2. Germline V gives CDR1 KGHSH, CDR2 LQKENI. J gave up 15 bases and V 2 bases, and 18 bases lay outside the gene matches. The CDR3 extends over 16 amino acids. DNA for the CDR3: TGTGCCAGCTCACCAATCGGGAGGGCCGGTAATACCCTCCGGTTCTTC. Its protein product is CASSPIGRAGNTLRFF. Combining the CDR3 with reference TRBV18 and TRBJ2-1 gives the whole variable domain NAGVMQNPRHLVRRRGQEARLRCSPMKGHSHVYWYRQLPEEGLKFMVYLQKENIIDESGMPKERFSAEFPKEGPSILRIQQVVRGDSAAYFCASSPIGRAGNTLRFFGPGTRLTVL.

This rearrangement joins TRBV5-1 to TRBJ2-1; no clear D gene. This CDR3 comprises 13 residues. V was shortened by 0 bases and J by 7 bases, with 8 bases between the two germline ends. CDR1 is SGHRS and CDR2 is YFSETQ in the germline V gene. The CDR3 DNA reads TGCGCCAGCAGCTTGGACTCGCAGAATGAGCAGTTCTTC. Protein sequence: CASSLDSQNEQFF.